A single sample gave rise to the 4 T cell receptor beta chains below, sequenced in a study of T cell responses to AZD1222 COVID-19 vaccine. Libraries were prepared by immunoSEQ multiplex PCR; TCRdb keeps only in-frame clonotypes and omits some of them. The sample contains 150,000 or so clones, 94% of which appear only once. The source material was peripheral blood, sampled on day 0 of AZD1222 vaccination. The source is an adult in good health.

The chain carries TRBV9 and TRBJ2-1, with D uncertain. Germline-derived CDR1 and CDR2 are SGDLS and YYNGEE. V lost 1 base to trimming and J lost 8 bases, with 10 bases between them. CDR3 length: 13 amino acids. The CDR3 reads CASSVQTLDEQFF. The CDR3 DNA follows: TGTGCCAGCAGCGTACAAACGCTCGATGAGCAGTTCTTC.

The V gene is TRBV2, the J gene TRBJ2-5, with D uncertain. The CDR3 has 14 amino acids. Deletions cut 6 bases from V and 1 base from J, with 12 bases between. Germline V gene data show CDR1 as SNHLY and CDR2 as FYNNEI. CDR3 in amino acids: CASSATSAQETQYF. CDR3 coding DNA: TGTGCCAGCAGCGCCACCAGCGCCCAAGAGACCCAGTACTTC.

The chain uses TRBV6-1 and TRBJ1-1, with unresolved D. Trimming took off 2 bases at V and 1 base at J, with 11 bases between the two ends. Per the germline V gene, CDR1 is MNHNS and CDR2 is SASEGT. This CDR3 has 15 residues. The CDR3 reads CASSERGSKNTEAFF. Here the CDR3 DNA reads TGTGCCAGCAGTGAACGAGGGTCGAAGAACACTGAAGCTTTCTTT.

The chain is built from TRBV29-1 and TRBJ2-1, with TRBD1 as a possible D gene (5 bases). In germline, CDR1 is SQVTM, CDR2 ANQGSEA. Trimming cost V 7 bases and J 7 bases, with 14 bases left between them. The CDR3 runs to 12 residues. This CDR3 is CSAQGLGNEQFF. In DNA, the CDR3 is TGCAGCGCCCAGGGCCTCGGGAATGAGCAGTTCTTC.